The subject of this entry is one T cell receptor (beta chain). Its cognate antigen has yet to be identified. The record has no base qualities; no much larger clone is one base away. The entry originates in a study of blood T cell repertoires in COVID-19 (dated by TCRdb to 2018 to 2021). Turning to the overall study: Collaborator samples came from the United States, Italy and Spain and covered acute and convalescent phases of COVID-19. The material from the prospective study consisted of cDNA or gDNA derived from T cells, B-cell-depleted T cells, or PBMCs. Subjects who had been exposed to COVID-19, were actively infected with it, or had recovered from it provided the deeply sampled blood TCRbeta repertoires that made up the dataset. The repertoires were released in a freely available public database meant as a resource for research on the immune response to SARS-CoV-2. Samples came from the ongoing ImmuneRACE study (first 160 participants) plus 1,254 subjects from 6 global collaborators. Sample metadata almost always included a de-identified subject ID, COVID-19 status, age in years and sex. Where HLA class I and class II types were available, the types were taken from metadata supplied by the sample provider, not from assay-based typing. Results the study describes overall, beyond this receptor: The quantity of clinical and demographic metadata differed by source and by participant and was supplied without curation.

V has 3 bases trimmed and J has 1 base trimmed; junction bases matching no gene number 4. The CDR3 numbers 15 residues from cysteine through phenylalanine. The retained sequence is limited to the CDR3, 45 bases, with the frame set at the first base. CDR1 is given as LGHNA and CDR2 as YNFKEQ, both from the germline V gene. Each collaborating institution followed its own protocols to collect whole blood in K2EDTA tubes. Collaborator samples were shipped for TCRbeta analysis as frozen whole blood, isolated PBMCs, or DNA extracted from either sample type. TCRbeta CDR3 regions were amplified from genomic DNA using the immunoSEQ Assay, a bias-controlled multiplex PCR. The source study handled its data this way. The number of nucleated cells in each sample was estimated by amplification of reference gene primers within the assay. To quantify the absolute abundance of each unique TCRbeta CDR3 rearrangement, sequence reads were collapsed and filtered. For each sample, productive Simpson clonality was calculated as the square root of Simpson's diversity index over productive rearrangements. TCRdb retrieved this table from immuneACCESS and kept in-frame rearrangements only. Not all clones are present; in checked studies, unresolved V genes account for under half, and no reason is known for the remainder. Clonal size and the V and J genes are those of that table, whereas D and trimming came from the DNA. The sample table lists tens of thousands of clones, 60% to 85% of them with a count of one. The top ten clones comprise over 40% of the sample.

This TCR came from a human donor in a cohort sampled during active COVID-19. The rearranged chain carries TRBV4-2 and TRBJ2-3; TRBD2 aligns with 7 central bases. Source material: peripheral blood. The nucleotide sequence is given as TGTGCCAGCAGCCAGGCTAGCGGCCGCACAGATACGCAGTATTTT. Its protein reads: CASSQASGRTDTQYF.